This TCR beta chain was recovered during a study of cytomegalovirus exposure and HLA in healthy donors. Use of 60 Vbeta and 13 Jbeta primers characterized the PCR. The data were produced by immunoSEQ multiplex PCR, yet TCRdb's version contains in-frame clones alone and is incomplete. The table for this sample gives around 130,000 clones. The CDR3 contains 15 residues. Germline CDR1 reads SGHTA; CDR2 reads FQGNSA. V shed 0 bases, J shed 4 bases, and the junction held 3 bases outside the gene matches. About this clone itself: Its antigen is currently unknown.

Study-wide results and caveats: Across donors, sequencing depth was assumed by presence/absence analyses to be roughly uniform. Cytomegalovirus-associated status was assigned to more than 150 TCR beta chains.

The specimen sequenced was PBMCs. This rearrangement joins TRBV7-2 to TRBJ2-3; 8 bases are shared with TRBD2. This TCR derives from a middle-aged woman in good health and CMV-seronegative. CDR3 DNA sequence: TGTGCCAGCAGCTTAGCGCCGACTAGCGCAGATACGCAGTATTTT. Translating gives CASSLAPTSADTQYF.